A selection of T cell receptor beta chains follows, all from one sample in a study of cytomegalovirus exposure and HLA in healthy donors. Using immunoSEQ multiplex PCR, the repertoire was profiled, and TCRdb retains in-frame clones only, with some absent. Altogether some 200,000 clones are present, 65% to 85% being singletons, with the ten largest covering 2.9%. The sample comprised PBMCs. The receptors were sampled from a woman under 40 in good health and CMV-seronegative. CDR3s include the opening cysteine and the closing phenylalanine or tryptophan.

j_call | v_call | cdr3_aa
TRBJ2-3 | TRBV4-2 | CASSHIAGGSSGDTQYF
TRBJ1-2 | TRBV11-2 | CASSFALRDRAVGGGYTF
TRBJ2-2 | TRBV25-1 | CASSGTGDTGELFF
. | TRBV4-2 | CASSQGRRYEQYF
TRBJ1-2 | TRBV2 | CASSDTGIYGYTF
TRBJ2-7 | TRBV2 | CASSAGTGGYEQYF
TRBJ1-2 | TRBV5-8 | CASSPGTGRYGYTF
TRBJ1-2 | TRBV9 | CASSVGARPYGYTF
TRBJ2-7 | TRBV6-5 | CASSYSGTGNEQYF
TRBJ1-2 | TRBV25-1 | CASSEWNRLGANYGYTF
TRBJ1-3 | TRBV29-1 | CSVEVARQGSGNTIYF
TRBJ1-2 | TRBV28 | CASKPTPGQSDYGYTF
TRBJ2-7 | TRBV18 | CASSEGTSGRIYEQYF
TRBJ1-2 | TRBV30 | CAWSYRPNYGYTF
TRBJ2-2 | TRBV5-1 | CASSPQGPGELFF
TRBJ2-5 | TRBV5-1 | CASSPPGLAGGQETQYF
TRBJ2-7 | TRBV7-2 | CASSVGLAGVYEQYF
TRBJ2-7 | TRBV4-2 | CASSQDSLGLYEQYF
TRBJ2-5 | TRBV2 | CAIRLGTSGSIETQYF
TRBJ1-1 | TRBV6-6 | CASSYFYPEAFF
TRBJ2-7 | TRBV11-2 | CASSSIRGRNEQYF
TRBJ2-5 | TRBV5-1 | CASSLRVAGLQETQYF
TRBJ1-1 | TRBV27 | CASSRQGKGDTEAFF
TRBJ2-7 | TRBV10-2 | CASSESHRAYEQYF
TRBJ1-1 | TRBV29-1 | CSVETRQALNTEAFF
TRBJ2-4 | TRBV27 | CASSLTGENIQYF
TRBJ2-7 | TRBV5-4 | CASSLDLSYEQYF
TRBJ1-4 | TRBV27 | CASSPRGTGWNEKLFF
TRBJ2-2 | TRBV2 | CAVAGRTGELFF
TRBJ1-4 | TRBV4-1 | CASSRIPYARANEKLFF
TRBJ1-5 | TRBV2 | CASSVQGYGQPQHF
TRBJ2-1 | TRBV10-3 | CAISTGTGWIF
TRBJ2-7 | TRBV6-5 | CASSRRQDYEQYF
TRBJ2-2 | TRBV5-1 | CASSFSGQGNTGELFF
TRBJ2-2 | TRBV4-2 | CASSPQLAAGETGELFF
TRBJ2-1 | TRBV20-1 | CSARVPGWQFF
TRBJ2-5 | TRBV6-5 | CASSENRLPETQYF
TRBJ1-1 | TRBV6-6 | CASSYRSRNTEAFF
TRBJ1-1 | TRBV7-3 | CASSQGAKTEAFF
TRBJ2-3 | TRBV10-3 | CAISGSVSTDTQYF
TRBJ2-5 | TRBV7-7 | CASSPREGETQYF
TRBJ1-3 | TRBV7-2 | CASSLAGGGNTIYF
TRBJ2-7 | TRBV10-3 | CAISRDISYEQYF
TRBJ1-1 | TRBV6-1 | CATTDRTPMNTEAFF
TRBJ1-2 | TRBV5-4 | CASSSRDRTVYGYTF
TRBJ2-7 | TRBV29-1 | CSVGQRVFDEQYF
TRBJ1-2 | TRBV4-1 | CASSQLQDASGYTF
TRBJ1-1 | TRBV5-1 | CASSLTGMNTEAFF
TRBJ1-6 | TRBV27 | CASSNQGIGNSPLHF
TRBJ1-6 | TRBV27 | CASSFGGPRSNSPLHF
TRBJ1-3 | TRBV19 | CASSILSTGRSSGNTIYF
TRBJ2-1 | TRBV9 | CASSIAGGFSYNEQFF
TRBJ1-2 | TRBV6-5 | CASSEQGLSYGYTF
TRBJ2-3 | TRBV19 | CASSEGQGRDTQYF
TRBJ2-1 | TRBV7-8 | CASSLAQGTYNEQFF
TRBJ2-7 | TRBV5-1 | CASSYGRGREQYF
TRBJ2-5 | TRBV4-1 | CASSHRQAETQYF
TRBJ1-1 | TRBV5-1 | CASSLAAAGGSTEAFF
TRBJ2-1 | TRBV5-1 | CASSWTGSSYNEQFF